The rows below give T cell receptor beta chains drawn from one sample of a study of cytomegalovirus exposure and HLA in healthy donors. The method was immunoSEQ multiplex PCR; TCRdb's version includes in-frame clones alone and lacks a portion of them. The table lists 300,000 to 400,000 clones, 88% of them singletons. Specimen: PBMCs. The receptor source for this set is a young man in good health and CMV-seronegative. Both conserved end residues are part of each CDR3. A D gene is named only where the DNA matches it firmly. Where a row states a size, it is once, few, many or the class of an expanded clone; other rows omit it.

d_gene | abundance | j_gene | v_gene | CDR3aa | CDR3nt
NA | NA | TRBJ2-7 | TRBV2 | CASRRWYEQYF | TGTGCCAGCAGGAGGTGGTACGAGCAGTACTTC
TRBD1 | NA | TRBJ1-4 | TRBV9 | CASSARQGPNEKLFF | TGTGCCAGCAGCGCCCGACAGGGGCCTAATGAAAAACTGTTTTTT
TRBD1 | NA | TRBJ1-2 | TRBV11-2 | CASSLVPGTAYGYTF | TGTGCCAGCAGCTTAGTCCCAGGGACAGCTTATGGCTACACCTTC
NA | NA | TRBJ2-4 | TRBV14 | CASSQEALPVKNIQYF | TGTGCCAGCAGCCAAGAAGCCCTACCTGTCAAAAACATTCAGTACTTC
NA | NA | TRBJ1-2 | TRBV2 | CASSEGQFYGYTF | TGTGCCAGCAGTGAAGGGCAGTTCTATGGCTACACCTTC
NA | few | TRBJ2-5 | TRBV4-3 | CASSQVRGSQETQYF | TGCGCCAGCAGCCAAGTCCGGGGGAGCCAAGAGACCCAGTACTTC
NA | NA | TRBJ2-3 | TRBV6-6 | CASSYGVGGNTDTQYF | TGTGCCAGCAGCTATGGGGTGGGCGGGAACACAGATACGCAGTATTTT
NA | NA | TRBJ2-7 | TRBV27 | CASSPRITYEQYF | TGTGCCAGCAGTCCAAGAATAACTTACGAGCAGTACTTC
TRBD1 | few | TRBJ1-2 | TRBV27 | CASSPAGGNYGYTF | TGTGCCAGCAGTCCCGCAGGGGGGAACTATGGCTACACCTTC
NA | few | TRBJ2-1 | TRBV14 | CASSVPGLPHNEQFF | TGTGCCAGCAGCGTCCCGGGACTCCCCCACAATGAGCAGTTCTTC
NA | NA | TRBJ2-5 | TRBV2 | CASSGEHQETQYF | TGTGCCAGCTCGGGGGAACACCAAGAGACCCAGTACTTC
TRBD2 | NA | TRBJ2-3 | TRBV11-2 | CASGMTSGGFSPDTQYF | TGTGCCAGCGGGATGACTAGCGGGGGATTCTCCCCAGATACGCAGTATTTT
NA | NA | TRBJ1-2 | TRBV4-1 | CASSHLGGPGADNYGYTF | TGCGCCAGCAGCCACCTCGGGGGGCCCGGCGCCGACAACTATGGCTACACCTTC
NA | NA | TRBJ1-3 | TRBV4-3 | CASSQSPLGASSGNTIYF | TGCGCCAGCAGCCAAAGTCCGCTGGGGGCGAGCTCTGGAAACACCATATATTTT
TRBD1 | NA | TRBJ1-5 | TRBV7-8 | CASSLGGQRNQPQHF | TGTGCCAGCAGCTTAGGGGGACAGCGCAATCAGCCCCAGCATTTT
NA | NA | TRBJ2-5 | TRBV7-9 | CASSSGLQGVETQYF | TGTGCCAGCAGCTCCGGGTTACAGGGTGTCGAGACCCAGTACTTC
TRBD2 | NA | TRBJ2-1 | TRBV2 | CASSEFTSGGAPNEQFF | TGTGCCAGCAGTGAATTTACTAGCGGGGGGGCACCGAATGAGCAGTTCTTC
TRBD2 | NA | TRBJ2-3 | TRBV27 | CASSRMGLAMNTQYF | TGTGCCAGCAGTCGGATGGGACTAGCAATGAATACGCAGTATTTT
NA | NA | TRBJ2-7 | TRBV18 | CASSPPAGPSYEQYF | TGTGCCAGCTCACCACCGGCAGGGCCCTCATACGAGCAGTACTTC
TRBD2 | once | TRBJ2-7 | TRBV5-1 | CASSLSSGGTYEQYF | TGCGCCAGCAGCTTGTCGAGCGGGGGCACTTACGAGCAGTACTTC
NA | NA | TRBJ2-2 | TRBV5-5 | CASSFTSGELFF | TGTGCCAGCAGCTTTACTAGCGGGGAGCTGTTTTTT
NA | NA | TRBJ1-3 | TRBV11-2 | CASRLTSSGNTIYF | TGTGCCAGCAGGCTGACAAGCTCTGGAAACACCATATATTTT
NA | NA | TRBJ2-7 | TRBV2 | CASSIGLTYEQYF | TGTGCCAGCAGTATCGGACTTACCTACGAGCAGTACTTC
TRBD2 | NA | TRBJ2-1 | TRBV7-2 | CASSFKGLPAGNEQFF | TGTGCCAGCAGTTTCAAGGGACTCCCAGCGGGGAATGAGCAGTTCTTC
NA | once | TRBJ1-2 | TRBV7-2 | CASSSPVNRERDGYTF | TGTGCCAGCAGCTCGCCGGTAAACAGGGAGAGAGATGGCTACACCTTC
NA | NA | TRBJ2-7 | TRBV5-1 | CASSPAFRDGRRGEQYF | TGCGCCAGCAGCCCGGCTTTCCGGGATGGAAGGAGAGGGGAGCAGTACTTC
NA | NA | TRBJ2-7 | TRBV6-1 | CASSDSTASYEQYF | TGTGCCAGCAGTGACTCGACAGCCTCCTACGAGCAGTACTTC
NA | NA | TRBJ2-7 | TRBV6-5 | CASSQDIRASYEQYF | TGTGCCAGCAGTCAGGATATCCGAGCCTCCTACGAGCAGTACTTC
TRBD1 | NA | TRBJ1-5 | TRBV5-5 | CASSLTWTGGMDSNQPQHF | TGTGCCAGCAGCTTGACCTGGACAGGGGGCATGGATAGCAATCAGCCCCAGCATTTT
TRBD1 | NA | TRBJ1-1 | TRBV30 | CAWSKGQGGTEAFF | TGTGCCTGGAGCAAGGGACAGGGGGGGACTGAAGCTTTCTTT
NA | NA | TRBJ1-5 | TRBV11-2 | CASSPGNSNQPQHF | TGTGCCAGCAGCCCGGGGAATAGCAATCAGCCCCAGCATTTT
TRBD1 | NA | TRBJ1-4 | TRBV30 | CAWSPPGQTNEKLFF | TGTGCCTGGAGTCCTCCGGGACAGACTAATGAAAAACTGTTTTTT
TRBD1 | NA | TRBJ2-7 | TRBV7-8 | CASSLQGSSYEQYF | TGTGCCAGCAGCCTACAGGGGAGCTCCTACGAGCAGTACTTC
NA | NA | TRBJ2-7 | TRBV5-1 | CASSLGAAEQYF | TGCGCCAGCAGCTTAGGGGCAGCGGAGCAGTACTTC
TRBD1 | NA | TRBJ2-7 | TRBV19 | CASSFRGTGGLYEQYF | TGTGCCAGTAGTTTCCGCGGGACAGGGGGCTTATACGAGCAGTACTTC
TRBD2 | NA | TRBJ2-2 | TRBV7-9 | CASSSSGEVGELFF | TGTGCCAGCAGCTCTAGCGGGGAAGTCGGGGAGCTGTTTTTT
TRBD1 | few | TRBJ2-7 | TRBV10-3 | CAIGGQTYEQYF | TGTGCCATCGGGGGACAGACCTACGAGCAGTACTTC
TRBD2 | NA | TRBJ2-3 | TRBV4-1 | CASSQGTGTSRSRGTQYF | TGCGCCAGCAGCCAAGGGACCGGGACTAGCCGGTCCCGCGGTACGCAGTATTTT
NA | NA | TRBJ2-1 | TRBV4-3 | CASSQAGSVNEQFF | TGCGCCAGCAGCCAGGCGGGGTCGGTCAATGAGCAGTTCTTC
TRBD1 | NA | TRBJ1-5 | TRBV4-1 | CASSQGRAGQGPISNQPQHF | TGCGCCAGCAGCCAAGGTAGGGCGGGACAGGGTCCGATTTCCAATCAGCCCCAGCATTTT
NA | few | TRBJ2-1 | TRBV7-2 | CASSENEQFF | TGTGCCAGCAGCGAGAATGAGCAGTTCTTC
TRBD1 | NA | TRBJ1-2 | TRBV5-4 | CASSRTQGAVGYTF | TGCGCCAGCAGCCGAACACAGGGGGCCGTGGGCTACACCTTC
NA | NA | TRBJ2-7 | TRBV5-6 | CASSLEEVGEQYF | TGTGCCAGCAGCTTAGAAGAGGTAGGCGAGCAGTACTTC
NA | NA | TRBJ2-7 | TRBV7-9 | CASSFSPVYEQYF | TGTGCCAGCAGCTTCTCTCCAGTCTACGAGCAGTACTTC
NA | NA | TRBJ1-1 | TRBV4-2 | CASRPQGRPEAFF | TGTGCCAGCAGACCACAGGGTCGGCCTGAAGCTTTCTTT
TRBD1 | NA | TRBJ2-7 | TRBV7-8 | CASSPPGTETYEQYF | TGTGCCAGCAGCCCCCCCGGGACAGAGACCTACGAGCAGTACTTC
NA | NA | TRBJ1-2 | TRBV5-1 | CASRWDTSGGYTF | TGCGCCAGCAGATGGGACACCTCTGGAGGCTACACCTTC